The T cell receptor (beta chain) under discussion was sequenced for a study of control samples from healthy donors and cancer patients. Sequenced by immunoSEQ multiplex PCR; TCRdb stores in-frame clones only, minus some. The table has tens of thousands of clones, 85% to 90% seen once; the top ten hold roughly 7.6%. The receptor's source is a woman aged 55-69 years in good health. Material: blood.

The CDR3 nucleotides read TGCGCCAGCAGCCATCGGACAGGGGTGGGCTACGAGCAGTACTTC. Translating gives CASSHRTGVGYEQYF. The rearrangement uses TRBV4-1 and TRBJ2-7, with 9 bases lining up with TRBD1. Looked up from germline, CDR1 is MGHRA and CDR2 is YSYEKL. V lost 3 bases and J lost 3; bases outside the gene matches: 6. There are 15 residues in the CDR3.